This note documents a single T cell receptor (beta chain) sequence. Its antigen is currently not known. Qualities for individual bases were not recorded, and no much larger clone is one base off. The germline V gene yields SQVTM for CDR1 and ANQGSEA for CDR2. Clipping removes 5 bases from V and 8 bases from J, with 11 as the unmatched junction base count. The CDR3 covers 13 residues, taking in both the cysteine and the phenylalanine. Kept here is only the CDR3 DNA, which spans 39 bases and is read in frame from base 1. The record originates from a study of cytomegalovirus exposure and HLA in healthy donors (dated by TCRdb to 2016 to 2017). At the level of the whole study: The roughly 700 repertoires of the first cohort and the 95 to 150 validation repertoires were produced on the same platform, according to a later analysis. The aim of the study was to test whether cataloging public T cell receptors could identify signatures of past pathogen exposure. Along with the roughly 700-subject first cohort, a separate validation cohort of 120 different subjects was used. High-throughput TCR immunosequencing, statistical association of individual TCRs with disease status, and machine learning were combined to predict cytomegalovirus infection status. What the study reported, not specific to this receptor: The classifier was reported to diagnose cytomegalovirus status with high specificity and sensitivity in both the original and validation cohorts. It was suggested by the authors that the approach could potentially be generalized to other disease states and immunological phenotypes. In vitro tests confirmed that a few of the cytomegalovirus-associated TCR beta chains recognize cytomegalovirus antigens. The study listed 150 to 200 TCR beta chains as associated with cytomegalovirus. Most TCR sequences were seen in very few donors, while some public TCRs were found in many individuals. The validation cohort had no HLA typing available for a later analysis, so co-occurrence within that cohort was assessed over all 120 repertoires. Of the cluster scores, 85% to 95% were above 0 in a later analysis, which found that TCRs clustered in the first cohort also tended to co-occur in the roughly 130 validation repertoires.

The donors belonged to the validation cohort of 120 subjects, which was separate from the roughly 670-subject first cohort. Preparation of the library involved the immunoSEQ multiplex PCR assay. The published analysis was carried out like this. A statistical classification framework was built for diagnosing cytomegalovirus status from the catalog of TCR beta chain sequences. TCRdb limited this immuneACCESS table to in-frame rearrangements with V and J called. A share of clones is missing; checked studies link under half to unresolved V genes, and the rest is unexplained. V and J calls and clone size are copied from that table; D and trimming were computed from the DNA. Recorded for this sample are 300,000 or so clones; around 90% of them occurred a single time. The ten largest clonotypes hold approximately 0.96% of the sample.

The sequence joins TRBV29-1 to TRBJ1-2, with 7 bases matching TRBD1. This clonotype originated in a man younger than 45 in good health and CMV-seronegative. Sample: PBMCs. This receptor carries the CDR3 CSVRTGLRIGYTF. The sequenced DNA: TGCAGCGTTCGGACAGGCCTACGAATAGGCTACACCTTC.